This T cell receptor beta chain is drawn from a study of blood T cell repertoires in COVID-19. Background on the study: Whether acute or convalescent, the COVID-19 samples came from the United States, Italy and Spain. Nucleic acid was either cDNA or gDNA, and it came from T cells, B-cell-depleted T cells, or PBMCs.

V shed 0 bases and J 4 bases; nucleotides not matched to a gene: 13. In germline, CDR1 is SGHNT, CDR2 YENEEA. The CDR3 totals 18 residues. Original analysis: The assay estimated nucleated cells by amplifying reference gene primers. Clones were sequenced by immunoSEQ multiplex PCR, and TCRdb holds only the in-frame ones, with some missing. V and J calls and clone size follow that table, whereas D and trimming were derived from the DNA. The repertoire holds roughly 200,000 clones, with about four fifths as singletons. Sequenced material: peripheral blood. The genes are TRBV11-3 and TRBJ1-2; 8 bases map to TRBD1. This TCR derives from a man between 40 and 49 years old with active or convalescent COVID-19. The CDR3 loop reads CASSLELGSTQGAYGYTF. The CDR3, as DNA: TGTGCCAGCAGCTTAGAGCTGGGATCGACCCAGGGGGCCTATGGCTACACCTTC.